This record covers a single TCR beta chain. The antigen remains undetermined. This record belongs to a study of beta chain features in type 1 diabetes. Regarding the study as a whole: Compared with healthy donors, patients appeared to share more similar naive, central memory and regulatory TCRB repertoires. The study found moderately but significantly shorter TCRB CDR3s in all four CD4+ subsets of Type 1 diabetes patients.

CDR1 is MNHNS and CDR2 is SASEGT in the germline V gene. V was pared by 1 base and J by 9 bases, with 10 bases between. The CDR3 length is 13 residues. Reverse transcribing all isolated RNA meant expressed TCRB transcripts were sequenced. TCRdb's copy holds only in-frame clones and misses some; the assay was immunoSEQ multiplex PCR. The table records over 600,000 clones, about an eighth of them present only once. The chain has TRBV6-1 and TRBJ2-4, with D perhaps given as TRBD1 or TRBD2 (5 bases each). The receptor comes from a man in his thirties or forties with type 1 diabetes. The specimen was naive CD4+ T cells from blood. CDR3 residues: CASSEGARGIQYF. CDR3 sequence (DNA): TGTGCCAGCAGTGAAGGGGCGAGGGGCATTCAGTACTTC.